A selection of T cell receptor beta chains follows, all from one sample in a study of cytomegalovirus exposure and HLA in healthy donors. TCRdb keeps only in-frame clones here, not all; method: immunoSEQ multiplex PCR. The sample contains roughly 180,000 clones, about 85% of which appear only once. Input material: PBMCs. All receptors come from a boy between 2 and 10 years old in good health and CMV-seronegative. Each CDR3 is given with its conserved first and last residue. Fields, in order: V gene, clone size, CDR3 protein. Expanded clones get a size class; other rows say once, few or many, or leave the size out.

V gene: TRBV7-9
clone size: NA
CDR3 protein: CASSQGQGRGSNQPQHF

V gene: TRBV5-1
clone size: NA
CDR3 protein: CASSLNGQETQYF

V gene: TRBV11-2
clone size: NA
CDR3 protein: CASSPYGLAGTGEQFF

V gene: TRBV29-1
clone size: NA
CDR3 protein: CSVGGTGPNQPQHF

V gene: TRBV5-8
clone size: few
CDR3 protein: CASSFLTSGDEQFF

V gene: TRBV13
clone size: NA
CDR3 protein: CASSSGTQAGYEQYF

V gene: TRBV5-4
clone size: NA
CDR3 protein: CASSLEVGGGEQFF

V gene: TRBV27
clone size: NA
CDR3 protein: CASSPTGGPSYEQYF

V gene: TRBV18
clone size: NA
CDR3 protein: CASSQDRVTPYEQYF

V gene: TRBV6-1
clone size: NA
CDR3 protein: CASSQISYGYTF

V gene: TRBV7-9
clone size: NA
CDR3 protein: CASSLDTSGNTIYF

V gene: TRBV4-2
clone size: NA
CDR3 protein: CASSLRLGHLNTEAFF

V gene: TRBV5-6
clone size: NA
CDR3 protein: CASSLGQGNYGYTF

V gene: TRBV2
clone size: NA
CDR3 protein: CASSQGGYVSGNTIYF

V gene: TRBV28
clone size: once
CDR3 protein: CASRGQRESTNTGELFF

V gene: TRBV7-9
clone size: NA
CDR3 protein: CASSLGAFFYGYTF

V gene: TRBV10-3
clone size: once
CDR3 protein: CAISDVAAKDRHDSNQPQHF

V gene: TRBV7-9
clone size: NA
CDR3 protein: CASSLEREKLFF

V gene: TRBV6-5
clone size: NA
CDR3 protein: CASSQRDRVLNEQFF

V gene: TRBV10-3
clone size: NA
CDR3 protein: CAISAFPGGGNQPQHF

V gene: TRBV6-1
clone size: NA
CDR3 protein: CASSDAILGNQPQHF

V gene: TRBV11-3
clone size: once
CDR3 protein: CASSFVGTGTNTGELFF

V gene: TRBV7-9
clone size: NA
CDR3 protein: CSSSFGQGGSYNEQFF

V gene: TRBV5-4
clone size: NA
CDR3 protein: CASSLGGLLPGNTIYF

V gene: TRBV27
clone size: NA
CDR3 protein: CASSPWAGQVTDTQYF

V gene: TRBV7-9
clone size: NA
CDR3 protein: CASSLGEGGPLQGQFF

V gene: TRBV27
clone size: NA
CDR3 protein: CASTSGENTGELFF

V gene: TRBV10-3
clone size: NA
CDR3 protein: CAISDPGLAGGNEQFF

V gene: TRBV6-5
clone size: NA
CDR3 protein: CASRVDRGPNQPQHF

V gene: TRBV5-1
clone size: NA
CDR3 protein: CASSLGTGNGNTIYF

V gene: TRBV11-2
clone size: NA
CDR3 protein: CASSWSSYEQYF

V gene: TRBV7-9
clone size: NA
CDR3 protein: CASSHGPGWGTEAFF

V gene: TRBV30
clone size: NA
CDR3 protein: CARGGSYNEQFF

V gene: TRBV6-5
clone size: once
CDR3 protein: CASANRGSLKNEQFF

V gene: TRBV19
clone size: NA
CDR3 protein: CASSIDSGSYNEQFF

V gene: TRBV5-1
clone size: NA
CDR3 protein: CASSAGTGTTYGYTF

V gene: TRBV9
clone size: few
CDR3 protein: CASSGAVSMNTEAFF